One sample yielded the 2 T cell receptor beta chains listed below, sequenced in a study of shared clonotypes between healthy human individuals. Only in-frame clones appear in the TCRdb table, and some are missing; sequencing was by immunoSEQ multiplex PCR. The sample includes over a million clones, approximately 98.5% of them seen just once. Sequencing was performed on naive CD4+ T cells sorted from blood. Specified subset: CD45RA+ positively selected. Receptor source: a man aged 25-45 years in good health.

The CDR3 sequence is CASSMRPTGLITGELFF. The CDR3 coding sequence is TGTGCCAGTAGTATGAGGCCGACAGGGTTAATAACCGGGGAGCTGTTTTTT. The V gene is TRBV19, the J gene TRBJ2-2; the match to TRBD1 covers 7 bases. This CDR3 region has 17 residues. J was trimmed by 5 bases and V by 3 bases; bases with no gene match: 12. CDR1 LNHDA and CDR2 SQIVND come from the germline V gene (reference sequence).

J is TRBJ2-1 and V is TRBV7-9, with 9 nucleotides matching TRBD1. Trimming took 5 bases from V and 14 from J; bases not matched to a gene: 7. This CDR3 is 12 amino acids long. CDR1 and CDR2 (germline): SEHNR, FQNEAQ (reference sequence). The CDR3 loop is CASSPEQGAKFF. CDR3 DNA sequence: TGTGCCAGCAGCCCCGAACAGGGGGCGAAGTTCTTC.